A single T cell receptor beta chain is shown here with its context. The antigen is unknown. All donors qualified as healthy HIV-negative adults and had experienced no recent acute infections or vaccinations. CD45RO+ cells were combined with CCR7-negative CD45RA+ TemRA cells to form CD8 memory. Sequencing used immunoSEQ multiplex PCR; TCRdb keeps in-frame clones, though not all of them. In the table there are about 320,000 clones, roughly 91% of which are singletons. The data were obtained in a study of shared clonotypes between healthy human individuals. In the study overall: The cohort comprised a couple of women and a few men. Their ages spanned 18 to 49 years.

Study-wide results and limits: The study found lower generation probabilities in non-shared clonotypes than in those shared by all four donors.

Sequenced sample: memory CD8+ T cells sorted from blood. Regarding subset: CD45RO+ cells pooled with CCR7-negative TemRA cells. This receptor was identified in a man aged 18 to 35 in good health.

CDR3 nucleotide sequence: TGCGCCAGCAGTGCTGACTTACCGGGGGCTTTCTTT. This translates into CASSADLPGAFF. This sequence joins TRBV10-2 and TRBJ1-1; the D is unclear. The germline V gene has CDR1 WSHSY and CDR2 SAAADI. The CDR3 covers 12 residues. Trimming shortened V by 4 bases and J by 11 bases, and 14 bases separated the two germline ends.